This T cell receptor beta chain was obtained from a study of shared clonotypes between healthy human individuals. The naive CD8 population came from CD45RO-negative cells selected for CCR7, without terminally differentiated effector memory CD45RA+ cells. The germline CDR1 and CDR2 sequences are SGHTA and FQGTGA. The length of the CDR3 is 17 residues. Germline trimming cut 4 bases from V and 0 bases from J; bases unmatched to any gene: 12. Generated by immunoSEQ multiplex PCR, the TCRdb table keeps only in-frame clones and is missing some. The data contain about 2.2 million clones, over 85% of them singletons.

Sequencing input: naive CD8+ T cells from PBMCs. The TCR sequence derives from a man in his late teens or twenties in good health. Some clones in this sample may be carry-over from other donors' samples. The rearrangement joins TRBV7-3 to TRBJ2-7, with 7 bases matching TRBD2. In DNA form, the CDR3 reads TGTGCCAGCAGCTCCCAATTCGTGGGCGGGAGCTCCTACGAGCAGTACTTC. This translates into CASSSQFVGGSSYEQYF.